This T cell receptor (beta chain) was captured in a study of PD-1 blockade in classical Hodgkin lymphoma (dated by TCRdb to about 2020). The study in broad terms: Nivolumab dosing was 3 mg/kg intravenously every 2 weeks, continuing until either disease progression or unacceptable toxicity. To define a peripheral blood immune signature of response to PD-1 blockade in classical Hodgkin lymphoma, the study combined TCR beta sequencing with CyTOF. Findings and caveats that apply to the study as a whole: Only a single clinical trial cohort was studied, and what caused the repertoire differences, possibly disease activity or prior therapy, remained undefined. Baseline TCR diversity was reported to be lower in newly diagnosed patients than in healthy donors and to be lower still in relapsed/refractory patients. A significant rise by C4D1 was seen in CD4+ but not CD8+ TCR diversity (p=0.0027 vs p=0.16), with the rise being most apparent in complete responders (p=0.02). Lower diversity was seen in patients whose nivolumab began less than 1 year after ASCT, and these patients were left out of later analyses so that immune reconstitution would not confound the results. Trial patients with a complete response had baseline diversity similar to that of newly diagnosed patients, while partial responders and progressors had significantly lower diversity.

Genomic DNA was extracted with the Qiagen DNeasy kit from unsorted PBMCs and from negatively selected CD4+ and CD8+ fractions. Using primers that anneal to V and J segments, immunoSEQ multiplex PCR amplified the TCR beta CDR3 regions. A synthetic immune receptor repertoire was used to minimize amplification bias, and any remaining bias was removed computationally after sequencing. Per the original workflow: Repertoire diversity was quantified as the Shannon entropy index using custom Python scripts. Unsorted, CD4+ and CD8+ repertoires were analyzed separately, except in combined analyses where CD4+ and CD8+ sequences were merged in silico. A clone was considered expanded if an increase in frequency of at least 2-fold after treatment relative to C1D1 was found, and a pseudocount of 0.5 was applied to clones undetected at baseline. Clones with 0 or 1 copy at C1D1 were defined as singleton clones, while clones with 2 or more copies were defined as non-singleton clones. Clones expanded in unsorted samples were annotated as CD4+, CD8+ or unknown by matching protein sequences in sorted samples from the same patient. Diversity changes from C1D1 to C4D1 were tested in paired samples using Wilcoxon tests. Here the immuneACCESS table is served through TCRdb, limited to in-frame sequences with V and J called. Missing clones are a known gap in these copies; in checked studies unresolved V genes cover under half, and the rest lacks a known reason. For V, J and clone size, that table is used; D and trimming come from the DNA. This sample lists about 31,000 clones; roughly 82% were detected once. The ten largest clones take up roughly 18% of the sample.

As concerns this clone: Its binding antigen is unknown. No clone much larger than this one lies a single base away; base qualities are absent. In the same sample, other DNA sequences code for this CDR3.

The sample's time point label, in plain terms: cycle 4 day 1 (C4D1), after less than 7 weeks of nivolumab. Every trial patient had relapsed following autologous stem cell transplantation, and prior brentuximab vedotin exposure was what differed among cohorts A, B and C. The trial cohort was composed of about 58 patients with relapsed/refractory classical Hodgkin lymphoma, for whom complete response, partial response or progressive disease was recorded as best overall response. Trial patients were treated with single-agent nivolumab in the multi-cohort phase II CheckMate 205 trial. Best overall response was determined by an independent review committee according to the 2007 International Working Group response criteria. Trial PBMCs were collected just before the start of nivolumab (C1D1) and during therapy at cycle 2 day 1 and cycle 4 day 1. Peripheral blood was collected in 8 mL Vacutainer Cell Preparation Tubes, from which PBMCs were isolated by centrifugation and then cryopreserved.

V gives up 3 bases and J gives up 7 bases, and the segment between their germline ends measures 3 bases. The CDR3, cysteine through phenylalanine, is 10 amino acids long. Only the CDR3 part of the read is kept: 30 bases, read in frame from the first base. Sequences MDHEN (CDR1) and SYDVKM (CDR2) are obtained from the germline V gene. The sample here was peripheral blood mononuclear cells (PBMCs), taken before the fourth cycle of nivolumab. The TCR comes from a human donor with classical Hodgkin lymphoma. The rearrangement joined TRBV28 to TRBJ2-5; the D gene cannot be resolved reliably. The DNA is TGTGCCAGCAGTTTGGGGACCCAGTACTTC. It is translated as CASSLGTQYF.